This TCR beta chain was recorded in a study of Graves' ophthalmopathy and Graves' hyperthyroidism. CDR1 is MNHNS and CDR2 is SASEGT in the germline V gene. The CDR3 runs 12 residues. Study-wide results and caveats: A classifier, a 13-signature model, separated ophthalmopathy from stable hyperthyroidism with 87.88% sensitivity and approximately 80% specificity.

RNA transcripts were the template, and TCR beta CDR3 regions were amplified from them. Second-round multiplex PCR came after a first-round RT-PCR that employed HTBI primers. One entry per CDR3 protein, called by TCRdb with MiXCR from the multiplex PCR reads. The data show about 550,000 distinct CDR3 sequences, with about 35% seen just once and less than 4.5% held by the top ten. A word on this clonotype: No antigen is known for it. A much larger clone lies a single base off, so this may be a read error.

Material for sequencing was peripheral blood or thyroid tissue (not recorded which). This chain connects TRBV6-1 to TRBJ1-1; no definite D call. The TCR originated in an adult man with Graves' hyperthyroidism. DNA for the CDR3: TGTGCCAGCGCGCAGGAGAACACTGAAGCTTCCTTT. This encodes CASAQENTEASF.